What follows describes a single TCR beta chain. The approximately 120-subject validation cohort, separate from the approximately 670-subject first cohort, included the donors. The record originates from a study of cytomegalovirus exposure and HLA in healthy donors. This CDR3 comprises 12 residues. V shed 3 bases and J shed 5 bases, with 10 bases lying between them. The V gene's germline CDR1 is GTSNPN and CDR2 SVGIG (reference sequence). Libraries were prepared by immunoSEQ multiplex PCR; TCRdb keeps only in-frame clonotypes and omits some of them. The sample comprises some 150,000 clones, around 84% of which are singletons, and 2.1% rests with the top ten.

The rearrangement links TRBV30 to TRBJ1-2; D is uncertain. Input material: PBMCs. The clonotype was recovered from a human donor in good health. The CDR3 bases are TGTGCCTGGAGCGTGACAATTTATGGCTACACCTTC. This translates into CAWSVTIYGYTF. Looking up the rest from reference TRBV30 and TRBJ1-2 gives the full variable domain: SQTIHQWPATLVQPVGSPLSLECTVEGTSNPNLYWYRQAAGRGLQLLFYSVGIGQISSEVPQNLSASRPQDRQFILSSKKLLLSDSGFYLCAWSVTIYGYTFGSGTRLTVV.